The sequence of this T cell receptor beta chain was determined in a study of shared T cell receptors in the human thymus. Germline CDR1 SGHNT, CDR2 YYREEE (reference sequence). This CDR3 has 14 residues. The ends lost 4 bases at V and 9 bases at J; junction bases unmatched: 11. The method was immunoSEQ multiplex PCR; TCRdb's version includes in-frame clones alone and lacks a portion of them. This table holds about 610,000 clones, 70% to 90% found once. The same sample was also studied in work on human thymus T cells. That paper states: Having surgery to correct congenital heart defects, healthy Finnish infants acted as the donors. The source of the thymus tissue was resections taken during corrective heart surgery. There appeared to be biased usage of V and J genes in thymic and blood repertoires. Reports from related research described highly overlapping thymic repertoires among unrelated individuals.

The receptor was isolated from a boy younger than two with a congenital heart defect. V gene TRBV5-4 combines with J gene TRBJ2-7; the match to TRBD2 covers 9 bases. Sequenced material: thymocytes. Here the CDR3 reads CASSLSGRGIGQYF. The CDR3 bases are TGTGCCAGCAGCCTTAGCGGGAGAGGAATCGGGCAGTACTTC.